The 21 T cell receptor beta chains below come from one sample, sequenced in a study of blood T cell repertoires in COVID-19. Generated by immunoSEQ multiplex PCR, the TCRdb table keeps only in-frame clones and is missing some. This sample carries fewer than 500,000 clones, approximately 90% of them seen once, and the ten largest clones take 0.97%. The sample was PBMCs or T cells enriched from blood (not recorded which). The receptors were gathered from a woman aged 30 to 39 with acute COVID-19.

The chain carries TRBV6-5 and TRBJ2-7; no reliable D call. Germline CDR1 and CDR2: MNHEY and SVGAGI. V lost 8 bases and J lost 6, with 20 bases in between. This CDR3 spans 14 amino acids. CDR3 in amino acids: CASGVGLAASEQYF. Written as DNA, the CDR3 is TGTGCCAGCGGCGTGGGTTTGGCGGCGAGCGAGCAGTACTTC.

The chain is built from TRBV6-6 and TRBJ1-5, with 8 bases aligning to TRBD1. In germline, CDR1 is MNHNY, CDR2 SVGAGI (reference sequence). J gave up 7 bases and V 4 bases, and 12 bases lay outside the gene matches. This CDR3 is 16 amino acids long. The DNA for the CDR3 is TGTGCCAGCAGTTCCAACCTGGCAGGGGGCGGGCAGCCCCAGCATTTT. The encoded protein is CASSSNLAGGGQPQHF.

V and J are TRBV19 and TRBJ2-3; D remains unclear. The CDR3 extends over 16 amino acids. CDR1 is LNHDA, CDR2 SQIVND, per germline (reference sequence). With 1 base removed from V and 0 bases from J, the gap between germline ends came to 11 bases. CDR3 in DNA: TGTGCCAGTAGTATAGGCCCGAGTGCTAGCACAGATACGCAGTATTTT. Amino acid sequence: CASSIGPSASTDTQYF.

This clone occurred a few times. V is TRBV28 and J is TRBJ1-2; maybe TRBD1 (6 bases). V lost 4 bases to trimming and J lost 5 bases, with 14 bases between them. The CDR3 is 14 residues long. Germline CDR1 reads MDHEN; CDR2 reads SYDVKM. Here the CDR3 reads CASSSTGQLYGYTF. The CDR3 DNA reads TGTGCCAGCAGTTCTACCGGACAGCTATATGGCTACACCTTC.

The rearrangement uses TRBV28 and TRBJ1-4; D perhaps matches TRBD1 (6 bases). The CDR3 is 14 residues long. Germline CDR1 and CDR2: MDHEN and SYDVKM. The V end lost 2 bases, the J end lost 8 bases, and 12 bases lay between the germline ends. The CDR3 coding sequence is TGTGCCAGCAGTTTAACGGGGAGGGGGGAAAAACTGTTTTTT. Amino acid sequence: CASSLTGRGEKLFF.

This chain uses TRBV19 with TRBJ1-2; possible D gene TRBD1, 5 bases. CDR3 length: 11 residues. CDR1 and CDR2 (germline): LNHDA, SQIVND (reference sequence). Between the trimmed V and J ends, which lost 11 bases and 8 bases, there was a span of 15 bases. The CDR3 bases are TGTGCCGGATGGGGCGGGGACGGCTACACCTTC. Its translation is CAGWGGDGYTF.

This clone was seen only a few times. The chain recombines TRBV2 with TRBJ2-7; TRBD2 matches at 11 bases. Germline assignment: CDR1 SNHLY and CDR2 FYNNEI. The CDR3 contains 14 residues. Germline trimming cut 5 bases from V and 4 bases from J; bases unmatched to any gene: 4. CDR3 loop: CASSPLAGVYEQYF. The CDR3 nucleotides read TGTGCCAGCAGTCCACTAGCGGGGGTTTACGAGCAGTACTTC.

The rearrangement joins TRBV9 to TRBJ2-1; the D gene is possibly TRBD1 (5 bases). CDR1 is SGDLS and CDR2 is YYNGEE in the germline V gene. The CDR3 is 14 residues long. Trimming left V 5 bases short and J 0 bases short, with 9 bases between. The CDR3 region has the DNA TGTGCCAGCAGTAGGGGAAGCTCCTACAATGAGCAGTTCTTC. It translates to CASSRGSSYNEQFF.

In DNA form, the CDR3 reads TGTGCCAGCAGACGGGACAGAGTAAATCAGCCCCAGCATTTT. This translates into CASRRDRVNQPQHF. The chain combines TRBV6-5 with TRBJ1-5; 7 bases align to TRBD1. Losses at the gene ends were 6 bases for V and 4 bases for J; bases not matched to a gene: 6. CDR3 length: 14 amino acids. Germline V gives CDR1 MNHEY, CDR2 SVGAGI.

The V and J genes are TRBV5-1 and TRBJ2-1; possibly TRBD2 for D (5 bases). The CDR3 consists of 16 residues. Trimming shortened V by 1 base and J by 0 bases, and 11 bases separated the two germline ends. The germline CDR1 and CDR2 sequences are SGHRS and YFSETQ. This CDR3 reads CASSLRPDSSYNEQFF. CDR3 nucleotide sequence: TGCGCCAGCAGCTTGCGGCCGGACTCCTCCTACAATGAGCAGTTCTTC. The full variable domain, its missing parts supplied by reference TRBV5-1 and TRBJ2-1, is KAGVTQTPRYLIKTRGQQVTLSCSPISGHRSVSWYQQTPGQGLQFLFEYFSETQRNKGNFPGRFSGRQFSNSRSEMNVSTLELGDSALYLCASSLRPDSSYNEQFFGPGTRLTVL.

This clone has more than one count but fewer than ten. In the same sample, other DNA sequences code for this CDR3. CDR3: CSVPGLAVYNEQFF. CDR3 sequence (DNA): TGCAGCGTACCGGGACTAGCGGTCTACAATGAGCAGTTCTTC. This chain connects TRBV29-1 to TRBJ2-1, with TRBD2 matching over 11 bases. V trimming: 6 bases; J trimming: 3 bases; junction bases outside the gene matches: 4. This CDR3 contains 14 residues. The germline gives CDR1 SQVTM, CDR2 ANQGSEA.

The chain uses TRBV7-2 and TRBJ1-3, with TRBD1 matching 9 bases. The CDR3 runs 17 residues. The V segment lost 5 bases and the J segment 3 bases; nucleotides outside the gene matches: 11. CDR1 is SGHTA and CDR2 is FQGNSA in the germline V gene. In DNA form, the CDR3 reads TGTGCCAGCAGCCCAACAGGGGGCGCAAGGTTTGGAAACACCATATATTTT. Amino acid sequence: CASSPTGGARFGNTIYF.

The rearrangement uses TRBV4-1 and TRBJ2-3, with a tentative D call TRBD1 (5 bases). CDR3 length equals 15 residues. Trimming removed 0 bases at V and 4 bases at J, with 11 bases between. CDR1 is MGHRA, CDR2 YSYEKL, per germline. The DNA of the CDR3 is TGCGCCAGCAGCCAAGACCCCCAGGGTTCAGATACGCAGTATTTT. Its protein product is CASSQDPQGSDTQYF.

The rearrangement links TRBV12-3 or TRBV12-4 to TRBJ1-2; 10 bases line up with TRBD1. This CDR3 is 12 amino acids long. Trimming removed 5 bases from V and 10 bases from J; junction bases left unmatched: 4. Here the CDR3 reads CASSPGTGVYTF. The CDR3 DNA is TGTGCCAGCAGTCCCGGGACAGGGGTCTACACCTTC.

The rearrangement uses TRBV7-2 and TRBJ2-5, with 9 nucleotides matching TRBD2. V shed 3 bases, J shed 4 bases, and the junction held 6 bases outside the gene matches. Germline values: CDR1 SGHTA, CDR2 FQGNSA. CDR3 length: 15 amino acids. CDR3 DNA: TGTGCCAGCAGCTTGGCGCTAGCGGGGCGAGAGACCCAGTACTTC. This gives the protein CASSLALAGRETQYF.

The chain is built from TRBV6-5 and TRBJ1-2; D gene uncertain. Looked up from germline, CDR1 is MNHEY and CDR2 is SVGAGI. Trimming took 7 bases from V and 4 from J, leaving 10 bases between them. The CDR3 is 12 amino acids. The CDR3 nucleotides read TGTGCCAGCACCCCCGGTGGCTATGGCTACACCTTC. Translating gives CASTPGGYGYTF.

The chain carries TRBV24-1 and TRBJ2-1; 7 nucleotides agree with TRBD2. The CDR3 is made up of 15 amino acids. The ends lost 2 bases at V and 6 bases at J; junction bases unmatched: 6. Per germline, CDR1 KGHDR and CDR2 SFDVKD. This CDR3 reads CATSDYAGEPNEQFF. CDR3 in DNA: TGTGCCACCAGTGATTACGCGGGGGAACCCAATGAGCAGTTCTTC.

V gene TRBV19 combines with J gene TRBJ1-2; 7 positions agree with TRBD1. This CDR3 has 16 amino acids. V was clipped by 3 bases and J by 4 bases; unmatched bases: 11. Per the germline V gene, CDR1 is LNHDA and CDR2 is SQIVND (reference sequence). CDR3 protein: CASSMDGGGATYGYTF. CDR3 bases: TGTGCCAGTAGTATGGATGGAGGGGGCGCTACCTATGGCTACACCTTC.

The V call is TRBV7-9, the J call TRBJ1-1; 7 bases line up with TRBD1. With 5 bases clipped from V and 1 base from J, the junction kept 7 bases outside the gene matches. This CDR3 has 15 residues. Germline CDR1 SEHNR, CDR2 FQNEAQ (reference sequence). The CDR3 loop reads CASSQQGRANTEAFF. CDR3 coding DNA: TGTGCCAGCAGCCAACAGGGGCGGGCGAACACTGAAGCTTTCTTT.

The rearrangement uses TRBV9 and TRBJ2-7, with 11 nucleotides matching TRBD1. The CDR3 contains 16 residues. CDR1 is SGDLS and CDR2 is YYNGEE in the germline V gene. With V trimmed by 2 bases and J by 5 bases, 9 bases remained unmatched. This CDR3 reads CASSVGQGAPIHEQYF. The CDR3 DNA follows: TGTGCCAGCAGCGTCGGACAGGGGGCGCCCATCCACGAGCAGTACTTC.

The V gene is TRBV6-5, the J gene TRBJ1-2, with D possibly matching TRBD1 (6 bases). The CDR3 sequence is 15 residues long. The V end was cut by 2 bases, the J end by 4 bases, with 14 bases between. Germline V gene sequence: CDR1 MNHEY, CDR2 SVGAGI. The CDR3, as DNA: TGTGCCAGCAGTTACATACAGGGAGGGACCTATGGCTACACCTTC. The encoded protein is CASSYIQGGTYGYTF.